The 2 T cell receptor beta chains listed next were all sequenced from one sample in a study of shared clonotypes between healthy human individuals. The protocol was immunoSEQ multiplex PCR, while the TCRdb copy is restricted to in-frame clones and leaves out a portion. The sample carries about 320,000 clones, around 87% recorded once. Material for sequencing was memory CD8+ T cells sorted from blood. Subset indicated: CD45RO+ cells pooled with CCR7-negative TemRA cells. Every receptor here comes from a young man in good health.

The chain has TRBV21-1 and TRBJ1-2. TRBV21-1 is a documented pseudogene. The CDR3 has 15 residues. The CDR3 nucleotides read TGTGCCAGCAGCAAAGCGCAAGCAGCTCCTAGCGGCTACACCTTC. Translation gives CASSKAQAAPSGYTF.

This chain joins TRBV5-4 and TRBJ1-2, with D tentatively TRBD1 (5 bases). CDR3 length equals 14 residues. CDR1 is SGHNT and CDR2 is YYREEE in the germline V gene (reference sequence). Between the trimmed V and J ends, which lost 0 bases and 3 bases, there was a span of 9 bases. The DNA of the CDR3 is TGTGCCAGCAGCTTGGAAGGGGCGGACTATGGCTACACCTTC. Its protein product is CASSLEGADYGYTF.